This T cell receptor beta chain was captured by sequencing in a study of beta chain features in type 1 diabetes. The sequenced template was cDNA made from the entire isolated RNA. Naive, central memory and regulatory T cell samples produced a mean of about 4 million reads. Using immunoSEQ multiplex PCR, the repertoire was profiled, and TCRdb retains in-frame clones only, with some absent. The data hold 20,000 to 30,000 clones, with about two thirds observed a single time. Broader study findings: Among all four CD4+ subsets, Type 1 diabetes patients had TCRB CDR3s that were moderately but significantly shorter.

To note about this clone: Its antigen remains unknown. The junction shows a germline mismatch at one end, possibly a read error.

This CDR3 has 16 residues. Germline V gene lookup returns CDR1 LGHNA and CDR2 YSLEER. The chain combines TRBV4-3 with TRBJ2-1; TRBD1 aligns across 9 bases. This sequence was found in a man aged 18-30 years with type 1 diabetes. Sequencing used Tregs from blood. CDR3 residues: CASGQYTGGGNNEQFF. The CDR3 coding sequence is TGCGCCAGCGGCCAGTATACAGGGGGCGGGAACAATGAGCAGTTCTTC.